These 20 T cell receptor beta chains were all obtained from the same sample, sequenced in a study of beta chain features in type 1 diabetes. No antigen has been identified for these receptors. Investigators reverse transcribed all isolated RNA, so they sequenced expressed TCRB transcripts. Measured with immunoSEQ multiplex PCR; TCRdb has only the in-frame clones, and not every one. This table holds 300,000 to 400,000 clones, roughly 14% found once. Study outcomes and limitations: There was a moderate but significant shortening of TCRB CDR3s in all four CD4+ subsets of Type 1 diabetes patients.

The sample comprised naive CD4+ T cells from blood. These receptors all stem from a woman younger than 35 with type 1 diabetes.

This chain connects TRBV6-5 to TRBJ2-3; 11 bases line up with TRBD2. In germline, CDR1 is MNHEY, CDR2 SVGAGI. The length of the CDR3 is 16 residues. V gave up 4 bases and J gave up 5 bases; unmatched junction bases: 8. The CDR3 protein is CASSSFLAGGLDTQYF. The DNA of the CDR3 is TGTGCCAGCAGTTCTTTCCTAGCGGGAGGACTAGATACGCAGTATTTT.

The rearrangement uses TRBV7-3 and TRBJ2-1, with a weak D call TRBD2 (6 bases). The germline V gene encodes CDR1 SGHTA and CDR2 FQGTGA. Trimming cost V 1 base and J 5 bases, with 15 bases left between them. CDR3 size: 16 residues. The CDR3 nucleotides are TGTGCCAGCAGCTTAATGTCTGGGAGGCCGAACAATGAGCAGTTCTTC. Its protein product is CASSLMSGRPNNEQFF.

This clone has only a few counts. This chain connects TRBV30 to TRBJ2-5; 7 bases line up with TRBD2. Germline V gene data show CDR1 as GTSNPN and CDR2 as SVGIG (reference sequence). This CDR3 is built from 13 residues. Losses at the gene ends were 5 bases for V and 5 bases for J; bases not matched to a gene: 8. The CDR3: CAWEGGPRETQYF. CDR3 coding DNA: TGTGCCTGGGAGGGAGGGCCCCGGGAGACCCAGTACTTC.

This clone was observed a few times. The genes are TRBV5-1 and TRBJ2-1; the match to TRBD2 covers 11 bases. V shed 1 base, J shed 4 bases, and the junction held 4 bases outside the gene matches. This CDR3 region has 16 residues. Looked up from germline, CDR1 is SGHRS and CDR2 is YFSETQ. This CDR3 is CASSLYPSGGYNEQFF. DNA for the CDR3: TGCGCCAGCAGCTTGTACCCTAGCGGGGGGTACAATGAGCAGTTCTTC.

The chain links TRBV29-1 to TRBJ2-1, with D perhaps matching TRBD2 (6 bases). This CDR3 has 13 amino acids. The ends were cut back, 4 bases at V and 12 bases at J, with 19 bases in the middle. CDR1 is SQVTM, CDR2 ANQGSEA, per germline. Here the CDR3 reads CSVAGLPTGGQFF. CDR3 sequence (DNA): TGCAGCGTTGCTGGACTACCTACCGGTGGGCAGTTCTTC.

The V call is TRBV5-4, the J call TRBJ2-5; TRBD1 is a possible D gene (6 bases). The V and J ends lost 2 bases and 2 bases respectively, with 7 bases between them. The CDR3 extends over 13 amino acids. Germline CDR1 is SGHNT and CDR2 is YYREEE (reference sequence). CDR3 protein: CASSFGQQETQYF. The CDR3 region has the DNA TGTGCCAGCAGCTTTGGACAGCAAGAGACCCAGTACTTC.

In DNA form, the CDR3 reads TGTGCCAGCAGCCCAAGGGGGACCTACAATGAGCAGTTCTTC. Amino acid sequence: CASSPRGTYNEQFF. This chain connects TRBV7-7 to TRBJ2-1, with D tentatively TRBD1 (6 bases). The germline V gene has CDR1 SSHAT and CDR2 FNYEAQ (reference sequence). Trimming took 5 bases from V and 2 from J, leaving 10 bases between them. The CDR3 loop spans 14 amino acids.

This clone appeared a few times. CDR3 sequence: CASSSVHTNTEAFF. DNA of the CDR3: TGTGCCAGCTCATCAGTGCACACGAACACTGAAGCTTTCTTT. The rearrangement uses TRBV18 and TRBJ1-1; D remains ambiguous. Germline lookup yields CDR1 KGHSH and CDR2 LQKENI. The CDR3 loop spans 14 amino acids. V dropped 5 bases and J dropped 1 base, with 11 bases sitting between them.

The chain is built from TRBV5-4 and TRBJ2-3; 12 nucleotides match TRBD2. Germline values: CDR1 SGHNT, CDR2 YYREEE (reference sequence). V was clipped by 3 bases and J by 5 bases; unmatched bases: 7. This CDR3 contains 16 residues. The CDR3 sequence is CASSYNLAGGVDTQYF. As DNA, the CDR3 is TGTGCCAGCAGCTACAATCTAGCGGGAGGGGTAGATACGCAGTATTTT.

This clone was seen a few times. The chain has TRBV27 and TRBJ1-1; TRBD1 matches at 7 bases. This CDR3 is 14 amino acids long. The ends lost 5 bases at V and 1 base at J; junction bases unmatched: 4. Germline V lookup: CDR1 MNHEY, CDR2 SMNVEV (reference sequence). The CDR3 sequence is CASSRQGGNTEAFF. For the CDR3, the DNA is TGTGCCAGCAGTCGGCAGGGGGGGAACACTGAAGCTTTCTTT.

This clone was counted only a few times. This chain joins TRBV30 and TRBJ2-2, with 13 positions matching TRBD2. The length of the CDR3 is 18 residues. The trim removed 1 base at V and 3 bases at J, leaving 8 bases unmatched. Germline assignment: CDR1 GTSNPN and CDR2 SVGIG (reference sequence). The CDR3 loop reads CAWSASRTSGSYTGELFF. CDR3 DNA: TGTGCCTGGAGTGCCAGTCGGACTAGCGGGAGTTACACCGGGGAGCTGTTTTTT.

This clone was counted a few times. The chain links TRBV15 to TRBJ2-3; 10 nucleotides agree with TRBD2. V shed 0 bases and J 3 bases; nucleotides not matched to a gene: 6. The length of the CDR3 is 17 residues. CDR1 and CDR2 from the germline V gene are LNHNV and YYDKDF (reference sequence). The DNA for the CDR3 is TGTGCCACCAGCAGAGATCCGGCTAGCGGGAGAACAGATACGCAGTATTTT. Amino acids: CATSRDPASGRTDTQYF. Based on the CDR3 plus reference TRBV15 and TRBJ2-3, the full variable domain is DAMVIQNPRYQVTQFGKPVTLSCSQTLNHNVMYWYQQKSSQAPKLLFHYYDKDFNNEADTPDNFQSRRPNTSFCFLDIRSPGLGDTAMYLCATSRDPASGRTDTQYFGPGTRLTVL.

This clone has more than one count but fewer than ten. The V and J genes are TRBV6-6 and TRBJ1-1; TRBD1 might be the D (5 bases). V lost 5 bases to trimming and J lost 1 base, with 14 bases between them. The CDR3 is 15 amino acids. Germline loops: CDR1 MNHNY, CDR2 SVGAGI (reference sequence). The CDR3 DNA reads TGTGCCAGCAGTGCACCGGGCGACAGGAACACTGAAGCTTTCTTT. Its translation is CASSAPGDRNTEAFF.

The gene calls are TRBV5-1 and TRBJ2-1, with TRBD2 matching 11 bases. J gave up 4 bases and V 4 bases, and 7 bases lay outside the gene matches. This CDR3 comprises 16 residues. Germline loops: CDR1 SGHRS, CDR2 YFSETQ. CDR3 residues: CASSKTSGAPYNEQFF. The CDR3, as DNA: TGCGCCAGCAGCAAGACTAGCGGGGCTCCGTACAATGAGCAGTTCTTC.

This chain joins TRBV30 and TRBJ1-2, with no clear D. The germline gives CDR1 GTSNPN, CDR2 SVGIG (reference sequence). This CDR3 is 17 amino acids long. The ends were cut back, 4 bases at V and 2 bases at J, with 23 bases in the middle. This chain's CDR3 is CAWTRMLGSETNYGYTF. Here the CDR3 DNA reads TGTGCCTGGACCAGGATGCTTGGGTCAGAAACAAACTATGGCTACACCTTC.

This clone was seen a handful of times. The V and J genes are TRBV25-1 and TRBJ2-1, with TRBD2 matching 11 bases. The CDR3 is 15 amino acids. Unmatched junction bases numbered 4, after V lost 5 bases and J lost 4 bases. Germline CDR1 reads MGHDK; CDR2 reads SYGVNS. DNA of the CDR3: TGTGCCAGCAGTCAGGGACTAGCGGTTTACAATGAGCAGTTCTTC. It encodes CASSQGLAVYNEQFF.

The rearrangement joins TRBV28 to TRBJ2-7; D unresolved. Germline-derived CDR1 and CDR2 are MDHEN and SYDVKM. Trimming cost V 8 bases and J 3 bases, with 5 bases left between them. The CDR3 contains 10 residues. The CDR3 spells CASHGYEQYF. The CDR3 nucleotides read TGTGCCAGCCACGGCTACGAGCAGTACTTC.

The rearrangement links TRBV6-5 to TRBJ2-3; D gene uncertain. The germline V and J ends were trimmed by 6 bases and 0 bases, with 10 bases remaining between them. Per germline, CDR1 MNHEY and CDR2 SVGAGI. This CDR3 contains 14 residues. In DNA, the CDR3 is TGTGCCAGCAGAAGAGGTGCTAGCACAGATACGCAGTATTTT. It encodes CASRRGASTDTQYF.

The chain has TRBV15 and TRBJ2-1, with a tentative D call TRBD2 (5 bases). CDR1 is LNHNV, CDR2 YYDKDF, per germline (reference sequence). Trimming pared 0 bases from V and 5 bases from J, leaving 20 bases between. The length of the CDR3 is 18 residues. The CDR3 region is CATSRDLIGLAIDNEQFF. In nucleotides, the CDR3 is TGTGCCACCAGCAGAGATCTGATAGGACTCGCCATCGACAATGAGCAGTTCTTC.

The chain couples TRBV5-4 to TRBJ1-1; TRBD1 is a possible D gene (5 bases). The CDR3 sequence is 14 residues long. CDR1 and CDR2 from the germline V gene are SGHNT and YYREEE (reference sequence). V lost 4 bases to trimming and J lost 1 base, with 11 bases between them. CDR3 residues: CASSRDSPNTEAFF. The DNA for the CDR3 is TGTGCCAGCAGCCGGGACTCACCGAACACTGAAGCTTTCTTT.